A single sample is the source of the 14 T cell receptor beta chains below, sequenced in a study of blood T cell repertoires in COVID-19. The method was immunoSEQ multiplex PCR; TCRdb's version includes in-frame clones alone and lacks a portion of them. Of 150,000 or so clones listed, about nine tenths are singletons. What was sequenced was PBMCs or T cells enriched from blood (not recorded which). The receptors originated from a woman aged 40 to 50 who had been exposed to COVID-19.

V usage is TRBV19 and J usage is TRBJ2-7, with 7 bases lining up with TRBD1. With V trimmed by 6 bases and J by 3 bases, 5 bases remained unmatched. Germline V CDR1 and CDR2: LNHDA, SQIVND (reference sequence). This CDR3 region has 13 residues. DNA of the CDR3: TGTGCCAGTAGCCGACAGGGCTTCTACGAGCAGTACTTC. Its translation: CASSRQGFYEQYF.

This clone has just a few counts. The gene calls are TRBV4-3 and TRBJ2-3, with 8 bases that match TRBD1. This CDR3 region has 16 residues. Germline assignment: CDR1 LGHNA and CDR2 YSLEER. The V and J ends lost 0 bases and 5 bases, in that order; junction bases with no gene match: 7. CDR3 region: CASSQEAGGYGDTQYF. The CDR3 region has the DNA TGCGCCAGCAGCCAAGAGGCAGGGGGCTATGGAGATACGCAGTATTTT.

CDR3 in amino acids: CASSSPGGPTGEKLFF. The CDR3 nucleotides read TGTGCCAGCAGTTCGCCCGGCGGGCCCACCGGTGAAAAACTGTTTTTT. V and J are TRBV6-5 and TRBJ1-4; D unresolved. The CDR3 runs 16 residues. Germline CDR1 reads MNHEY; CDR2 reads SVGAGI. Trimming stripped 4 bases from V and 7 bases from J, with 19 bases between.

CDR3 sequence reads: CASSYSNRNYEQYF. CDR3 coding DNA: TGTGCCAGCAGTTACTCGAACAGGAACTACGAGCAGTACTTC. The rearrangement uses TRBV6-5 and TRBJ2-7, with TRBD1 as a possible D gene (5 bases). Trimming stripped 0 bases from V and 3 bases from J, with 9 bases between. This CDR3 has 14 residues. Germline V gene sequence: CDR1 MNHEY, CDR2 SVGAGI.

V and J are TRBV28 and TRBJ2-3; 7 bases map to TRBD2. Germline CDR1 reads MDHEN; CDR2 reads SYDVKM. Trimming removed 6 bases from V and 5 bases from J; junction bases left unmatched: 5. This CDR3 is 13 amino acids long. CDR3 nucleotide sequence: TGTGCCAGCAGATTAAGCGGGGAAGATACGCAGTATTTT. Its translation is CASRLSGEDTQYF.

This clone showed up just once. CDR3 protein: CASSLPTGVGEQFF. The CDR3 nucleotides read TGTGCCAGCAGCTTGCCGACAGGAGTCGGTGAGCAGTTCTTC. The rearrangement uses TRBV5-4 and TRBJ2-1; D may be TRBD1 (6 bases). Trimming cost V 1 base and J 9 bases, with 14 bases left between them. From germline, CDR1 is SGHNT and CDR2 YYREEE (reference sequence). The CDR3 consists of 14 residues.

This clone occurred once. This sequence joins TRBV2 and TRBJ2-6, with a possible D match to TRBD2 (6 bases). There are 14 residues in the CDR3. V was clipped by 6 bases and J by 11 bases, with 17 bases between them. In germline, CDR1 is SNHLY, CDR2 FYNNEI. CDR3 amino acids: CASRTTGVGDVLTF. DNA of the CDR3: TGTGCCAGCAGGACGACGGGGGTTGGTGACGTCCTGACTTTC.

The chain carries TRBV7-9 and TRBJ2-3; 9 bases fit TRBD2. Germline V gene data show CDR1 as SEHNR and CDR2 as FQNEAQ (reference sequence). The CDR3 extends over 15 amino acids. V shed 3 bases, J shed 4 bases, and the junction held 5 bases outside the gene matches. The CDR3 coding sequence is TGTGCCAGCAGCTTTAGCGGGAGTACCGCAGATACGCAGTATTTT. This encodes CASSFSGSTADTQYF.

The chain uses TRBV15 and TRBJ1-1; D possibly corresponds to TRBD1 (5 bases). Germline V gene sequence: CDR1 LNHNV, CDR2 YYDKDF (reference sequence). The CDR3 consists of 13 residues. V was shortened by 0 bases and J by 7 bases, with 9 bases between the two germline ends. The CDR3 spells CATSRDRGIEAFF. CDR3 in DNA: TGTGCCACCAGCAGAGATCGGGGGATTGAAGCTTTCTTT.

Remarks on this clone: A read error may produce the germline difference seen at one junction end. This chain uses TRBV4-3 with TRBJ2-7, with 8 bases fitting TRBD2. The CDR3 is made up of 13 amino acids. In germline, CDR1 is LGHNA, CDR2 YSLEER. CDR3 in DNA: TGCGCCAGCAGCCAAGATCACAGCGGGAGTCCTTTTTTC. Its translation is CASSQDHSGSPFF.

The rearrangement links TRBV19 to TRBJ1-2, with 7 bases identical to TRBD1. This CDR3 comprises 13 residues. Germline trimming cut 9 bases from V and 4 bases from J; bases unmatched to any gene: 8. Germline assignment: CDR1 LNHDA and CDR2 SQIVND (reference sequence). CDR3 region: CASDQGVLYGYTF. The CDR3 DNA reads as TGTGCCAGCGATCAGGGGGTCCTCTATGGCTACACCTTC.

This chain uses TRBV5-1 with TRBJ2-3; TRBD2 might be the D (6 bases). The germline CDR1 and CDR2 sequences are SGHRS and YFSETQ. The CDR3 consists of 15 residues. Trimming removed 4 bases at V and 1 base at J, with 13 bases between. CDR3 residues: CASSRGTLGTDTQYF. The CDR3 DNA is TGCGCCAGCAGCCGGGGGACTCTTGGCACAGATACGCAGTATTTT.

The chain employs TRBV28 and TRBJ2-1, with 14 bases aligning to TRBD2. Trimming removed 6 bases from V and 2 bases from J; junction bases left unmatched: 3. This CDR3 is built from 16 residues. CDR1 is MDHEN and CDR2 is SYDVKM in the germline V gene. As DNA, the CDR3 is TGTGCCAGCAGACCGGGACTAGCGGGAGCCTACAATGAGCAGTTCTTC. The encoded protein is CASRPGLAGAYNEQFF. Filled out from reference TRBV28 and TRBJ2-1, the complete variable domain reads DVKVTQSSRYLVKRTGEKVFLECVQDMDHENMFWYRQDPGLGLRLIYFSYDVKMKEKGDIPEGYSVSREKKERFSLILESASTNQTSMYLCASRPGLAGAYNEQFFGPGTRLTVL.

The V gene is TRBV10-3, the J gene TRBJ2-3; D unclear. The CDR3 is 14 residues long. Trimming removed 4 bases at V and 6 bases at J, with 14 bases between. Germline CDR1 reads ENHRY; CDR2 reads SYGVKD. The CDR3 region is CAISVFEFADTQYF. The CDR3 region has the DNA TGTGCCATCAGTGTGTTTGAGTTTGCGGATACGCAGTATTTT.